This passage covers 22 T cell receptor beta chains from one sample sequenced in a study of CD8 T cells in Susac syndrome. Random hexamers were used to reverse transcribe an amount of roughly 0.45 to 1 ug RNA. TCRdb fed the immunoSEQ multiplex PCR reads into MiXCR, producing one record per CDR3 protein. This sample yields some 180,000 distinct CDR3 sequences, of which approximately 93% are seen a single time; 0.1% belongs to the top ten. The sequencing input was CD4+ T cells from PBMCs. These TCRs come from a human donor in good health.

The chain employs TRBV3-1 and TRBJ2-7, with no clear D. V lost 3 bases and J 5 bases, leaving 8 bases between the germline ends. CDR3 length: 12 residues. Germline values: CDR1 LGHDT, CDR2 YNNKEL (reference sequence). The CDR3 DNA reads TGTGCCAGCAGCCATACATGGAACGAGCAGTACTTC. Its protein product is CASSHTWNEQYF.

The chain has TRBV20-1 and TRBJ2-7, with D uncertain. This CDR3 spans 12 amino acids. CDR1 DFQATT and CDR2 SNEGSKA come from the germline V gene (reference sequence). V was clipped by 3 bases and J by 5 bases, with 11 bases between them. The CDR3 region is CSASTVMNEQYV. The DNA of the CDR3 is TGCAGTGCTAGTACAGTAATGAACGAGCAGTACGTC.

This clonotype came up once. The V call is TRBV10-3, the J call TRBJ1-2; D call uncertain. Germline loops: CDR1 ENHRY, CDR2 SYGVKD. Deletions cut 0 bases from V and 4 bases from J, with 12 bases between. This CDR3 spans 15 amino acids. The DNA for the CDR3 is TGTGCCATCAGTGAGTCGACGGTTGGCAGCTATGGCTACACCTTC. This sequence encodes CAISESTVGSYGYTF.

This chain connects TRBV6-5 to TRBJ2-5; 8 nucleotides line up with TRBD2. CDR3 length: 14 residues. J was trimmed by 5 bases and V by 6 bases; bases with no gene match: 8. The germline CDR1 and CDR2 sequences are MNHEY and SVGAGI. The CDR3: CASRPGGERETQYF. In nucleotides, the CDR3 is TGTGCCAGCAGGCCCGGGGGGGAGCGGGAGACCCAGTACTTC.

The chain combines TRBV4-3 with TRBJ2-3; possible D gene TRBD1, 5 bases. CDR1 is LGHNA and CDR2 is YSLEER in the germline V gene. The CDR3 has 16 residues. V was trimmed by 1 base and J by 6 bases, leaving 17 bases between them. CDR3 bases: TGCGCCAGCAGCCAAGGATGGGGCTCTGTATCCGATACGCAGTATTTT. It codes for CASSQGWGSVSDTQYF.

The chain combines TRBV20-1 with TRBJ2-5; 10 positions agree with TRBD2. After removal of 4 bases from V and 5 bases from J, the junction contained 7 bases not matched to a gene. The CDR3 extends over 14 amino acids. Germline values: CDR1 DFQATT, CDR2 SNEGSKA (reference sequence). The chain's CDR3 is CSATSGGARETQYF. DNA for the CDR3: TGCAGTGCTACGAGCGGGGGGGCTCGGGAGACCCAGTACTTC.

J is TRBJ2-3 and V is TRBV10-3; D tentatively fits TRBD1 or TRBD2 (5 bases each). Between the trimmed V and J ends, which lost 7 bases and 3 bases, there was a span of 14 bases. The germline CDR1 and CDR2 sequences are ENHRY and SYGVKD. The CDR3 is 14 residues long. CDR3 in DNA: TGTGCCATCAACCCCGGGGCCACAACAGATACGCAGTATTTT. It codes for CAINPGATTDTQYF.

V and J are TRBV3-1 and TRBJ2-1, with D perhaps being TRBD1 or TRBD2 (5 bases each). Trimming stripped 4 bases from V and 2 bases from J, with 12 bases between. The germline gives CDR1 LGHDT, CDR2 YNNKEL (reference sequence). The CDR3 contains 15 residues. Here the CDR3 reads CASSRKGTAYNEQFF. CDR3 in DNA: TGTGCCAGCAGCCGTAAAGGGACCGCCTACAATGAGCAGTTCTTC.

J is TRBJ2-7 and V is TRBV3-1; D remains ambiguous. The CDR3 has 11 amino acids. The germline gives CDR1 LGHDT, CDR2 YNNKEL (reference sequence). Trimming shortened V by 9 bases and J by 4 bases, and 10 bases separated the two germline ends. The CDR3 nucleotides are TGTGCCAGGGCGGTACCTTACGAGCAGTACGTC. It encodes CARAVPYEQYV.

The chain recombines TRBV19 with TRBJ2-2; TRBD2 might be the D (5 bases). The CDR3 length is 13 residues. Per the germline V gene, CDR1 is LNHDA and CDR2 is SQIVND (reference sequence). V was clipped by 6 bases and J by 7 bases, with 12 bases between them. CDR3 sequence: CASSRTWGGELFF. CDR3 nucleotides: TGTGCCAGTAGCCGGACTTGGGGCGGGGAGCTGTTTTTT.

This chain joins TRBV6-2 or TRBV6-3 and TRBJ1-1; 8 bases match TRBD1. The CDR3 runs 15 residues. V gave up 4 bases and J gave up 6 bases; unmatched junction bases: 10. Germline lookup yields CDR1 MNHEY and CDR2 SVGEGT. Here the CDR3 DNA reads TGTGCCAGCAGTTCTTCAGGGGGCGCGTCCGCTGAAGCTTTCTTT. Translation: CASSSSGGASAEAFF.

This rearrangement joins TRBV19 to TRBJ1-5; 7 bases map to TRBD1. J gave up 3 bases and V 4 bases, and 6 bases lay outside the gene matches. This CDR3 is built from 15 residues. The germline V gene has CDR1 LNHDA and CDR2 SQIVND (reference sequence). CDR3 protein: CASSTVGTDNQPQHF. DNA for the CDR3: TGTGCCAGTAGTACCGTCGGGACAGACAATCAGCCCCAGCATTTT. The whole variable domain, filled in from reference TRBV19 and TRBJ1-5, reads DGGITQSPKYLFRKEGQNVTLSCEQNLNHDAMYWYRQDPGQGLRLIYYSQIVNDFQKGDIAEGYSVSREKKESFPLTVTSAQKNPTAFYLCASSTVGTDNQPQHFGDGTRLSIL.

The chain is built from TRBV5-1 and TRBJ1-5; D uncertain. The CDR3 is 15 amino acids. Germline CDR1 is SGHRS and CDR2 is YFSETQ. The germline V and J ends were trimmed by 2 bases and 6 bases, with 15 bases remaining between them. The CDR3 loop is CASSLGGLVGQPQHF. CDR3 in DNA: TGCGCCAGCAGCTTAGGTGGGCTTGTGGGTCAGCCCCAGCATTTT.

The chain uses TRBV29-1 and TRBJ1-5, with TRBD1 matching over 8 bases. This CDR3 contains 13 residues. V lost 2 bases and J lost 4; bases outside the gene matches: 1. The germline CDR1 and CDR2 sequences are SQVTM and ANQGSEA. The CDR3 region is CSVETGGNQPQHF. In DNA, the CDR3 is TGCAGCGTTGAAACAGGGGGGAATCAGCCCCAGCATTTT. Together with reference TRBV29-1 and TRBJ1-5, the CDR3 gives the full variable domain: SAVISQKPSRDICQRGTSLTIQCQVDSQVTMMFWYRQQPGQSLTLIATANQGSEATYESGFVIDKFPISRPNLTFSTLTVSNMSPEDSSIYLCSVETGGNQPQHFGDGTRLSIL.

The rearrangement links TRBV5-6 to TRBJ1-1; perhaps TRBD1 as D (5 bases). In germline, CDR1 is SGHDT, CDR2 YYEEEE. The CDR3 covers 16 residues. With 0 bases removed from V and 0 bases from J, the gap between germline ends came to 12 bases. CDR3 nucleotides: TGTGCCAGCAGCTTGGATCAGGGCTTCCTGAACACTGAAGCTTTCTTT. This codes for CASSLDQGFLNTEAFF.

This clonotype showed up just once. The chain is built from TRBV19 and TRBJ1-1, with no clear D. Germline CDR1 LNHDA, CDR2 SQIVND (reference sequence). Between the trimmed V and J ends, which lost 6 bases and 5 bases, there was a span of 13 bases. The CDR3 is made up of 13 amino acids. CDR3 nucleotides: TGTGCCAGTAGCCCTGAGACAAATACTGAAGCTTTCTTT. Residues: CASSPETNTEAFF.

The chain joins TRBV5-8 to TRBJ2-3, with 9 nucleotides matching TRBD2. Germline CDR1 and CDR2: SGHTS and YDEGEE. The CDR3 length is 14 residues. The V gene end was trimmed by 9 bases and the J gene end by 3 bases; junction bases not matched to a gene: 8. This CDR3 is CANKGLASTDTQYF. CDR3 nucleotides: TGTGCCAACAAGGGACTAGCCTCAACAGATACGCAGTATTTT.

CDR3 residues: CASSRDRMNVLTF. CDR3 nucleotide sequence: TGTGCCAGCAGCAGGGACAGGATGAACGTCCTGACTTTC. The chain couples TRBV3-1 to TRBJ2-6; TRBD1 aligns across 8 bases. With 5 bases clipped from V and 10 bases from J, the junction kept 4 bases outside the gene matches. Germline-derived CDR1 and CDR2 are LGHDT and YNNKEL (reference sequence). This CDR3 region has 13 residues.

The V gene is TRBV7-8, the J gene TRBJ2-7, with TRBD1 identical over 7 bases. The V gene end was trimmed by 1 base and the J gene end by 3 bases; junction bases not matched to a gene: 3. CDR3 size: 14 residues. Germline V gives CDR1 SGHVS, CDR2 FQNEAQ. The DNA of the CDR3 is TGTGCCAGCAGCTTAGTGGCAGGGGGCTACGAGCAGTACGTC. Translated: CASSLVAGGYEQYV.

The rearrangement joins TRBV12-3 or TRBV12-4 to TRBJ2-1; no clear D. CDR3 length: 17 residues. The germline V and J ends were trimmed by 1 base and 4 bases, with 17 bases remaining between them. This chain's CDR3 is CASSLGQMRQSYNEQFF. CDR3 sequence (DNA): TGTGCCAGCAGTTTAGGACAAATGAGGCAGTCGTACAATGAGCAGTTCTTC.

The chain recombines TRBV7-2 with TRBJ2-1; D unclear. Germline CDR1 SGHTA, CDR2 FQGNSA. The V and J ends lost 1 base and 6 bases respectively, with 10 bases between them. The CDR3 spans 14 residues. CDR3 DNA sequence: TGTGCCAGCAGCTTAGATCCCCCAACCAATGAGCAGTTCTTC. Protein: CASSLDPPTNEQFF. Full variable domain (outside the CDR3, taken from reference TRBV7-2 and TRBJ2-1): GAGVSQSPSNKVTEKGKDVELRCDPISGHTALYWYRQSLGQGLEFLIYFQGNSAPDKSGLPSDRFSAERTGGSVSTLTIQRTQQEDSAVYLCASSLDPPTNEQFFGPGTRLTVL.

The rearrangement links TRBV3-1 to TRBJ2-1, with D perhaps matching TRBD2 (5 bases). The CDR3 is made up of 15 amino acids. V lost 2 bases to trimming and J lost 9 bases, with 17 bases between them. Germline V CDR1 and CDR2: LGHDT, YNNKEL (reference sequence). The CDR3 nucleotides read TGTGCCAGCAGCCAAAACGTGAGGGTGGCGGGTGAGCAGTTCTTC. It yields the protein CASSQNVRVAGEQFF.